This TCR beta chain originates from a study of blood T cell repertoires in COVID-19. For the study at large: The United States, Italy and Spain supplied acute and convalescent COVID-19 samples. Nucleic acid was either cDNA or gDNA, and it came from T cells, B-cell-depleted T cells, or PBMCs.

The authors' processing: Quantification of nucleated cells was approximated via reference gene primer amplification. The repertoire was sequenced with immunoSEQ multiplex PCR; TCRdb's copy has only in-frame clones and lacks some. V, J and clone size were drawn from that table, and D and trimming were deduced from the DNA. Among around 59,000 clones listed, 65% to 80% were seen once. Trimming left V 1 base short and J 1 base short, with 8 bases between. Germline V gene lookup returns CDR1 KGHSH and CDR2 LQKENI. CDR3 length: 16 residues. The sequencing input was peripheral blood. This chain uses TRBV18 with TRBJ2-6; D may be TRBD2 (6 bases). This TCR was sampled from a human donor in a cohort sampled during active COVID-19. This chain's CDR3 is CASSPRGGSGANVLTF. Written as DNA, the CDR3 is TGTGCCAGCTCACCACGTGGGGGGTCTGGGGCCAACGTCCTGACTTTC. The full variable domain, its missing parts supplied by reference TRBV18 and TRBJ2-6, is NAGVMQNPRHLVRRRGQEARLRCSPMKGHSHVYWYRQLPEEGLKFMVYLQKENIIDESGMPKERFSAEFPKEGPSILRIQQVVRGDSAAYFCASSPRGGSGANVLTFGAGSRLTVL.